One sample yielded the 22 T cell receptor beta chains listed below, sequenced in a study of blood T cells in healthy people across ages. The use of a sample-barcoded 5' primer and a J-beta primer mix characterized a second PCR of 7 to 11 cycles. TCRdb called the 5' RACE reads again in MiXCR, with one record for every CDR3 protein. This table has approximately 780,000 distinct CDR3 sequences, 25% to 30% appearing once. These data were likewise used in another study, on T cells of mothers and their children.

The sequenced material came from blood. The receptors originated from a boy aged 5-17 years in good health.

The chain employs TRBV27 and TRBJ2-5; no clear D. The CDR3 totals 15 residues. CDR1 and CDR2 (germline): MNHEY, SMNVEV (reference sequence). V lost 5 bases and J lost 2, with 15 bases in between. The chain's CDR3 is CASSLDRRIQETQYF. The CDR3 DNA is TGTGCCAGCAGTCTTGACCGGCGGATACAAGAGACCCAGTACTTC.

The rearrangement joins TRBV12-3 or TRBV12-4 to TRBJ2-2; maybe TRBD1 (5 bases). The CDR3 loop spans 16 amino acids. The V gene lost 2 bases and the J gene lost 7 bases, with 17 bases spanning the gap. The CDR3 coding sequence is TGTGCCAGCAGTTTATATCAGGGTCGGGTCGGCGGGGAGCTGTTTTTT. It codes for CASSLYQGRVGGELFF.

The rearrangement links TRBV5-5 to TRBJ2-5; 11 bases are a match to TRBD2. CDR1 is SGHKS, CDR2 YYEKEE, per germline (reference sequence). The CDR3 contains 16 residues. V was pared by 4 bases and J by 5 bases, with 10 bases of the junction left unmatched. CDR3: CASSTLLAGGGETQYF. The CDR3 DNA follows: TGTGCCAGCAGCACACTTCTAGCGGGGGGCGGGGAGACCCAGTACTTC.

This clonotype was detected many times. This chain uses TRBV6-5 with TRBJ2-1; 9 nucleotides agree with TRBD1. The germline V gene encodes CDR1 MNHEY and CDR2 SVGAGI. V shed 8 bases, J shed 5 bases, and the junction held 4 bases outside the gene matches. This CDR3 region has 13 residues. CDR3 region: CASSWTGDNEQFF. CDR3 nucleotide sequence: TGTGCCAGCTCCTGGACAGGGGACAATGAGCAGTTCTTC.

Only a few counts were recorded for this clonotype. The rearrangement uses TRBV24-1 and TRBJ2-5; D gene unclear. The V end was cut by 2 bases, the J end by 1 base, with 7 bases between. The CDR3 is 14 amino acids. In germline, CDR1 is KGHDR, CDR2 SFDVKD. The CDR3 reads CATSDWHGQETQYF. The CDR3 DNA is TGTGCCACCAGTGATTGGCACGGCCAAGAGACCCAGTACTTC.

This clonotype came up many times. V and J are TRBV13 and TRBJ2-5; TRBD2 matches at 8 bases. The CDR3 is 16 amino acids. V dropped 4 bases and J dropped 1; count of bases not matched to a gene: 8. Germline CDR1 reads PRHDT; CDR2 reads FYEKMQ (reference sequence). The CDR3 nucleotides are TGTGCCAGCAGCTCAGCTTGGCGGGGGGTCCAAGAGACCCAGTACTTC. Amino acids: CASSSAWRGVQETQYF.

This clonotype was counted between two and nine times. This rearrangement joins TRBV28 to TRBJ1-1; weak D call: TRBD1 (6 bases). This CDR3 has 15 amino acids. From germline, CDR1 is MDHEN and CDR2 SYDVKM. V was trimmed by 5 bases and J by 5 bases, leaving 18 bases between them. The CDR3 is CASSPNWGAGTEAFF. The CDR3 DNA is TGTGCCAGCAGTCCGAATTGGGGGGCCGGGACTGAAGCTTTCTTT.

This clonotype was counted a few times. The chain links TRBV28 to TRBJ1-2; 8 nucleotides match TRBD1. CDR1 and CDR2 (germline): MDHEN, SYDVKM. This CDR3 spans 14 amino acids. V was clipped by 6 bases and J by 3 bases; unmatched bases: 6. The CDR3 DNA is TGTGCCAGCAGAGACAGGGGCTCACACTATGGCTACACCTTC. Residues: CASRDRGSHYGYTF.

This chain connects TRBV4-2 to TRBJ1-5, with 8 bases matching TRBD1. Trimming at V came to 0 bases and at J to 9 bases, leaving 10 bases not matched to a gene. The germline V gene has CDR1 LGHNA and CDR2 YNFKEQ. This CDR3 is built from 16 residues. CDR3 in amino acids: CASSQDGQGAWRPQHF. The DNA of the CDR3 is TGTGCCAGCAGCCAAGATGGCCAGGGGGCATGGCGGCCCCAGCATTTT.

The chain combines TRBV20-1 with TRBJ2-7, with D uncertain. The V gene's germline CDR1 is DFQATT and CDR2 SNEGSKA (reference sequence). This CDR3 has 13 amino acids. The ends were cut back, 3 bases at V and 2 bases at J, with 11 bases in the middle. The CDR3 DNA is TGCAGTGCTAGGTGGACCGCTACCTACGAGCAGTACTTC. Its protein is CSARWTATYEQYF.

This clonotype showed up just a few times. The chain links TRBV11-1 to TRBJ2-5; D is possibly TRBD1 (5 bases). The tail of the sequence fits TRBJ2-1 better, so the J call may be wrong. The CDR3 spans 14 residues. Germline V gene lookup returns CDR1 SGHAT and CDR2 FQDESV (reference sequence). The DNA for the CDR3 is TGTGCCAGCAGCTTTAAAGCCTGGGGCCTAAGTCAGTTCTTC. It is translated as CASSFKAWGLSQFF.

The sample holds a few counts of this clonotype. CDR3 sequence (DNA): TGTGCCAGCAGCACCTCAGGGATAAGCTCCTATAATTCACCCCTCCACTTT. Its protein is CASSTSGISSYNSPLHF. The chain uses TRBV7-9 and TRBJ1-6, with a weak D call TRBD1 (5 bases). The germline CDR1 and CDR2 sequences are SEHNR and FQNEAQ (reference sequence). CDR3 length: 17 amino acids. Trimming stripped 5 bases from V and 0 bases from J, with 14 bases between. Filled out from reference TRBV7-9 and TRBJ1-6, the complete variable domain reads DTGVSQNPRHKITKRGQNVTFRCDPISEHNRLYWYRQTLGQGPEFLTYFQNEAQLEKSRLLSDRFSAERPKGSFSTLEIQRTEQGDSAMYLCASSTSGISSYNSPLHFGNGTRLTVT.

The J gene is TRBJ1-4, the V gene TRBV20-1; D gene uncertain. The length of the CDR3 is 12 residues. Germline V gene sequence: CDR1 DFQATT, CDR2 SNEGSKA (reference sequence). V was clipped by 3 bases and J by 9 bases, with 11 bases between them. The CDR3 nucleotides read TGCAGTGCTAGGCCGGGAACGAAAAAACTGTTTTTT. This codes for CSARPGTKKLFF.

The V call is TRBV5-6, the J call TRBJ2-1; 8 bases line up with TRBD1. This CDR3 has 15 residues. The V and J ends lost 1 base and 7 bases, in that order; junction bases with no gene match: 7. Germline V gene lookup returns CDR1 SGHDT and CDR2 YYEEEE. CDR3: CASSLRTGGRNEQFF. CDR3 coding DNA: TGTGCCAGCAGCTTGCGCACAGGGGGAAGGAATGAGCAGTTCTTC.

The J gene is TRBJ2-3, the V gene TRBV5-1, with D unresolved. The CDR3 is 14 residues long. The V end lost 5 bases, the J end lost 0 bases, and 10 bases lay between the germline ends. Germline V gives CDR1 SGHRS, CDR2 YFSETQ. CDR3 region: CASRGTQSTDTQYF. CDR3 coding DNA: TGCGCCAGCAGAGGTACCCAAAGCACAGATACGCAGTATTTT.

This clonotype was observed a single time. The rearrangement links TRBV4-1 to TRBJ2-1; the match to TRBD2 covers 7 bases. The J call is in doubt because the DNA end fits TRBJ2-7 better. Germline V gives CDR1 MGHRA, CDR2 YSYEKL. The CDR3 spans 15 residues. Here the CDR3 DNA reads TGCGCCAGCAGCCCAGAGCGGGGTAATCTCTACGAGCAGTACTTC. Amino acid sequence: CASSPERGNLYEQYF.

This clonotype was picked up a small number of times. CDR3 sequence (DNA): TGTGCCAGCAGCTTAGGACCACTAGCGTTAGCCTACAATGAGCAGTTCTTC. This gives the protein CASSLGPLALAYNEQFF. J is TRBJ2-1 and V is TRBV11-1; 7 nucleotides align to TRBD2. V dropped 1 base and J dropped 2; count of bases not matched to a gene: 8. Germline-derived CDR1 and CDR2 are SGHAT and FQDESV (reference sequence). CDR3 size: 17 residues.

This clonotype has more than one count but fewer than ten. This chain links TRBV4-2 with TRBJ2-7; tentatively, D is TRBD2 (5 bases). The CDR3 is made up of 16 amino acids. Germline CDR1 LGHNA, CDR2 YNFKEQ. V was pared by 3 bases and J by 0 bases, with 15 bases between. The CDR3 is CASSHGSRGNSYEQYF. Here the CDR3 DNA reads TGTGCCAGCAGCCACGGGTCGAGAGGGAACTCCTACGAGCAGTACTTC.

This chain links TRBV6-5 with TRBJ2-2, with D perhaps matching TRBD1 (6 bases). Germline V gene lookup returns CDR1 MNHEY and CDR2 SVGAGI. This CDR3 has 17 residues. V gave up 1 base and J gave up 0 bases, with 12 bases separating them. The CDR3 DNA reads TGTGCCAGCAGTTACTACCGTGGACAGACGAACACCGGGGAGCTGTTTTTT. It is translated as CASSYYRGQTNTGELFF.

The chain combines TRBV2 with TRBJ1-2, with D hard to call. V gave up 8 bases and J gave up 8 bases, with 9 bases separating them. Germline CDR1 and CDR2: SNHLY and FYNNEI. The CDR3 consists of 10 residues. The CDR3 spells CASSRRGYTF. CDR3 bases: TGTGCCAGCTCCAGAAGGGGCTACACCTTC.

This clonotype was detected only a few times. The V and J genes are TRBV6-5 and TRBJ2-7, with 11 bases matching TRBD1. The CDR3 contains 15 residues. V gave up 6 bases and J gave up 2 bases; unmatched junction bases: 6. Per the germline V gene, CDR1 is MNHEY and CDR2 is SVGAGI. The CDR3 DNA reads as TGTGCCAGCAGGCGTGCGGGACAGGGGGCCTACGAGCAGTACTTC. It yields the protein CASRRAGQGAYEQYF.

This clonotype was seen only a few times. The rearrangement uses TRBV20-1 and TRBJ2-5; D perhaps matches TRBD1 (6 bases). V lost 1 base and J lost 3, with 12 bases in between. Germline V lookup: CDR1 DFQATT, CDR2 SNEGSKA (reference sequence). The CDR3 totals 14 residues. In DNA, the CDR3 is TGCAGTGCTAGAGCGCCTGGACAGAAAGAGACCCAGTACTTC. Its translation is CSARAPGQKETQYF.